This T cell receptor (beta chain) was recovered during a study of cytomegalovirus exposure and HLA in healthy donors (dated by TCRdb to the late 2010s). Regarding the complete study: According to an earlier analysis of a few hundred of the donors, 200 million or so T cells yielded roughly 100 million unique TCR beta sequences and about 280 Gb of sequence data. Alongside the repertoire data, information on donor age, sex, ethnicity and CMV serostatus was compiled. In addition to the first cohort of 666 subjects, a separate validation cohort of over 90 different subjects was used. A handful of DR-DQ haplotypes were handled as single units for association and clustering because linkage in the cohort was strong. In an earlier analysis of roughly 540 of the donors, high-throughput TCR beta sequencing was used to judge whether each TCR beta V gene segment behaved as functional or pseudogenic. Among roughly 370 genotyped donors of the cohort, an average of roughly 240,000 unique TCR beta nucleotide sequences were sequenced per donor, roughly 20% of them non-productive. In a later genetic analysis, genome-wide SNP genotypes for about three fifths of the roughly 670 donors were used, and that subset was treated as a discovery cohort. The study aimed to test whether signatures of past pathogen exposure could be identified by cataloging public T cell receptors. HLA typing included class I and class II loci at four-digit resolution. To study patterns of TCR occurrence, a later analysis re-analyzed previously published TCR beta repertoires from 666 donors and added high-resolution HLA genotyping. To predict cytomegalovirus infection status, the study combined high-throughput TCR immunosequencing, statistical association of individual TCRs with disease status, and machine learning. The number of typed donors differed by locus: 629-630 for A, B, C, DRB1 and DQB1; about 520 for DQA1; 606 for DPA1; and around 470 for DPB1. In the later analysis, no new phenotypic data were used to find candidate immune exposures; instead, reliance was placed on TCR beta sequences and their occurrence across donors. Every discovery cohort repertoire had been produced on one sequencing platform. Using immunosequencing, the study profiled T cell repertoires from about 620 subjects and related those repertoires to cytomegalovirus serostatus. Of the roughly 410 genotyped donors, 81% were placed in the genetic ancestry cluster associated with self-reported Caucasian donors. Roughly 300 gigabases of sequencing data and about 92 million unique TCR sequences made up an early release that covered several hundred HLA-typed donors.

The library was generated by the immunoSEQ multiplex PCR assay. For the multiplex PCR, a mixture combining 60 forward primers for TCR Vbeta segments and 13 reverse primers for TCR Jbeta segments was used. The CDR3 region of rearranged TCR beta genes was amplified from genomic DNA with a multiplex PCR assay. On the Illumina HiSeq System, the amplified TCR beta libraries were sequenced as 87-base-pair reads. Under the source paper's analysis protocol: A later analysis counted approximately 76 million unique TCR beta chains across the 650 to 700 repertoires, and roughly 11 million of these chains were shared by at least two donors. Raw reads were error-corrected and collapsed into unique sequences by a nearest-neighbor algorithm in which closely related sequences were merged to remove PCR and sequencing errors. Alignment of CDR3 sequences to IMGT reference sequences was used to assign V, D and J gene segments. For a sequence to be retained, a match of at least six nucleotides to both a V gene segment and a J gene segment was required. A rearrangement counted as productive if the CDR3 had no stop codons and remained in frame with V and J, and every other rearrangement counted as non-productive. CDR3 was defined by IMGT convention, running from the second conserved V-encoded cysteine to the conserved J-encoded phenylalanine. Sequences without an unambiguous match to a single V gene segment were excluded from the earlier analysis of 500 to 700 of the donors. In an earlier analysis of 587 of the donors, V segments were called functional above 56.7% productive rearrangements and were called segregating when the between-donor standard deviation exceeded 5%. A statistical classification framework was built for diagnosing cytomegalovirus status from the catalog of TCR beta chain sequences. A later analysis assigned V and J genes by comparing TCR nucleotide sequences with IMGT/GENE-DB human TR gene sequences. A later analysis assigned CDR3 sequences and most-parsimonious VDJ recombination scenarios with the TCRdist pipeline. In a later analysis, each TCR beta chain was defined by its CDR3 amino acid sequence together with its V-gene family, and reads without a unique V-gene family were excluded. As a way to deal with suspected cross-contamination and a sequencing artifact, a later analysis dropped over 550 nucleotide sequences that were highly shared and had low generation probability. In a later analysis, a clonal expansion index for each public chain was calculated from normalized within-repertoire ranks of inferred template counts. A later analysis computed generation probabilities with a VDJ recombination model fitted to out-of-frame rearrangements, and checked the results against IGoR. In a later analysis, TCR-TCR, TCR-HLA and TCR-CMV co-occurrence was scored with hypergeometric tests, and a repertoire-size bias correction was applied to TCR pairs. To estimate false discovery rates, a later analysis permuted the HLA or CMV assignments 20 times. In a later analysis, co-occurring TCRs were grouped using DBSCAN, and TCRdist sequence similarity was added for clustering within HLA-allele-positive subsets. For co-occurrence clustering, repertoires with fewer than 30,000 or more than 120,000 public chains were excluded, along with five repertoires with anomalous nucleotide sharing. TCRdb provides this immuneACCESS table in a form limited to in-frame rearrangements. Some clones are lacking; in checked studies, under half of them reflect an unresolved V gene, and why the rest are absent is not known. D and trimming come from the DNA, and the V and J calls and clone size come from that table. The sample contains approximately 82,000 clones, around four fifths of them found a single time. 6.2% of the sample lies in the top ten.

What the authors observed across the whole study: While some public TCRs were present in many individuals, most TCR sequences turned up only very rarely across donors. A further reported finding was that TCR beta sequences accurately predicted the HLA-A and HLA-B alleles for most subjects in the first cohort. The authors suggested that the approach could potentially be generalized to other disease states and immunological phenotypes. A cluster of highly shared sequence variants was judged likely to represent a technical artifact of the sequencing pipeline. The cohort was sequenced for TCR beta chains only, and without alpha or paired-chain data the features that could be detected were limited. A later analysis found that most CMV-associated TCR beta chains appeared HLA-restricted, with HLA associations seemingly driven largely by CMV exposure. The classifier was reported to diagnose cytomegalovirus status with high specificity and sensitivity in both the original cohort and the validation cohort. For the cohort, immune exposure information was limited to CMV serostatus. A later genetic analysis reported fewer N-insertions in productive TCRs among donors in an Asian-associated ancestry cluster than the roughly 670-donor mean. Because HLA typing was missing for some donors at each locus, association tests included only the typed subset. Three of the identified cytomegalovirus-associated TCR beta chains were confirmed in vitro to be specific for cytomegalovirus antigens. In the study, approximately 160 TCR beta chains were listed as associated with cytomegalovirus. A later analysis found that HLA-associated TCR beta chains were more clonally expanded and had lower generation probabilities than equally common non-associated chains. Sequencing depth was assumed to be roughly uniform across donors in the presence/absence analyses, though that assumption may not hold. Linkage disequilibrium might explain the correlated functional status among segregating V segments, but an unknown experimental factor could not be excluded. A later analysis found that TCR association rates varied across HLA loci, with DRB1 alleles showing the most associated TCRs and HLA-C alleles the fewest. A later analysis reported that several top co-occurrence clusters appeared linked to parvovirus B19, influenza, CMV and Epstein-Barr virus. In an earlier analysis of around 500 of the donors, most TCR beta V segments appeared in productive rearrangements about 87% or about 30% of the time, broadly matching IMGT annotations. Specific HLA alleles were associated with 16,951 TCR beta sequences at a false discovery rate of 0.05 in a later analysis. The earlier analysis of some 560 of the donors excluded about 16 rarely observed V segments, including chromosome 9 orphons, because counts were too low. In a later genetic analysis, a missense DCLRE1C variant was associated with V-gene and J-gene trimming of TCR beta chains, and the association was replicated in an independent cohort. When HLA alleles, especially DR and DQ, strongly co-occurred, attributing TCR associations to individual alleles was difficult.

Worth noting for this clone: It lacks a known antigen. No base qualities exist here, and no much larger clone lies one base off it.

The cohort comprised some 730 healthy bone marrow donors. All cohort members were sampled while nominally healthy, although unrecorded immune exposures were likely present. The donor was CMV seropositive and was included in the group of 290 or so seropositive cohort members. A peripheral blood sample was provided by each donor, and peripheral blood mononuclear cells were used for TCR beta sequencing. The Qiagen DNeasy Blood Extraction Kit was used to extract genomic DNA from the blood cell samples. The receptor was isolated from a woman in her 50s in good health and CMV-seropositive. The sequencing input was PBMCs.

CDR3 loop: CASSRGGADTQYF. In nucleotide form, the sequence is TGTGCCAGCAGTCGAGGGGGTGCGGATACGCAGTATTTT. The rearranged chain carries TRBV2 and TRBJ2-3; TRBD1 is perhaps the D gene, given 6 matching bases. The germline V gene supplies CDR1 SNHLY and CDR2 FYNNEI. V loses 5 bases, J loses 6 bases, and the germline ends lie 12 bases apart. The CDR3 spans 13 residues, from the cysteine through the phenylalanine. The sequence is cut down to CDR3 DNA, 39 bases in frame from base 1.